Reported below is one T cell receptor (beta chain). The data belong to a study of cytomegalovirus exposure and HLA in healthy donors. Method: immunoSEQ multiplex PCR; TCRdb's copy keeps in-frame clones and lacks some. The sample records about 190,000 clones, roughly 86% being singletons. Sequencing input: PBMCs. The clonotype originates from a woman aged 18-29 years in good health and CMV-seronegative.

CDR3 nucleotide sequence: TGTGCCAGCAGTCCGGACAGGGGAGTCAATCAGCCCCAGCATTTT. Protein product: CASSPDRGVNQPQHF. The chain links TRBV6-6 to TRBJ1-5; 9 bases fit TRBD1. Germline V gene data show CDR1 as MNHNY and CDR2 as SVGAGI (reference sequence). The CDR3 spans 15 residues. V lost 5 bases and J lost 3; bases outside the gene matches: 5.